This T cell receptor (beta chain) was sequenced in a study of shared clonotypes between healthy human individuals. Study findings and constraints: It was the non-shared clonotypes that had lower generation probabilities than clonotypes shared by all four donors.

In the case of this clone: Its antigen is currently unknown.

TCRdb's table, derived via immunoSEQ multiplex PCR, lists solely in-frame clones and lacks some. This sample carries 1.4 million to 1.5 million clones, around 97% of them seen once, and the ten largest clones take 1.2%. The CDR3 contains 15 residues. Germline CDR1 and CDR2: WNHNN and SYGVQD (reference sequence). The V and J ends lost 4 bases and 10 bases, in that order; junction bases with no gene match: 11. The sequence derives from a young man in good health. Sequenced sample: naive CD4+ T cells sorted from blood. Sample subset: CD45RA+ positively selected. V and J are TRBV10-1 and TRBJ2-1; 9 bases map to TRBD2. CDR3 in amino acids: CASSGSSGRLGEQFF. For the CDR3, the DNA is TGCGCCAGCAGTGGCAGTAGCGGGAGACTGGGAGAGCAGTTCTTC.